The 21 T cell receptor beta chains listed next were all sequenced from one sample in a study of tumor and adjacent non-tumor tissue in lung cancer. A modified ARM-PCR protocol with three rounds of nested PCR amplified TCRbeta. In TCRdb, the multiplex PCR reads were re-called with MiXCR into one record per CDR3 protein. The table includes roughly 70,000 distinct CDR3 sequences, about two thirds detected once. No cell sorting was done before RNA was extracted from the tissue. More than 3 cm separated this lung sample from the edge of the tumor. Sequencing was performed on distant non-tumor lung tissue. Every receptor here comes from a woman aged 45-59 years with non-small cell lung cancer.

Notes on this clonotype: This may stem from a read error, because a much larger clone lies one nucleotide away. The rearrangement links TRBV20-1 to TRBJ2-1; D perhaps matches TRBD1 (6 bases). CDR3 length: 15 residues. The germline V gene has CDR1 DFQATT and CDR2 SNEGSKA (reference sequence). Trimming stripped 3 bases from V and 1 base from J, with 13 bases between. CDR3 protein: CSARAQGTSYNEQFF. CDR3 nucleotides: TGCAGTGCTAGGGCGCAGGGGACATCCTACAATGAGCAGTTCTTC.

V gene TRBV14 combines with J gene TRBJ2-5, with D maybe TRBD1 (6 bases). The CDR3 extends over 13 amino acids. Germline V gives CDR1 SGHDN, CDR2 FVKESK. Trimming pared 7 bases from V and 5 bases from J, leaving 14 bases between. CDR3 DNA sequence: TGTGCCAGCAATGAGGGGACAATGGAGACCCAGTACTTC. Protein sequence: CASNEGTMETQYF.

V is TRBV20-1 and J is TRBJ1-5; maybe TRBD1 (5 bases). With 7 bases removed from V and 7 bases from J, the gap between germline ends came to 20 bases. This CDR3 comprises 14 residues. Germline-derived CDR1 and CDR2 are DFQATT and SNEGSKA (reference sequence). CDR3 sequence: CSVSHEGSYQPQHF. CDR3 in DNA: TGCAGTGTCTCCCACGAGGGGAGCTACCAGCCCCAGCATTTT.

On this clonotype: A much bigger clone sits one base away, suggesting this may be a read error. The gene calls are TRBV12-3 or TRBV12-4 and TRBJ1-5; D may be TRBD1 (6 bases). V was shortened by 9 bases and J by 4 bases, with 19 bases between the two germline ends. This CDR3 is 15 amino acids long. The CDR3 DNA follows: TGTGCCAGGAGTCCTACAGGGAATAGGAATCAGCCCCAGCATTTT. Its protein is CARSPTGNRNQPQHF.

The rearrangement joins TRBV30 to TRBJ2-7; a weak D match, TRBD1 (5 bases). The germline gives CDR1 GTSNPN, CDR2 SVGIG (reference sequence). The CDR3 sequence is 15 residues long. V was clipped by 3 bases and J by 0 bases, with 15 bases between them. CDR3 nucleotides: TGTGCCTGGAGCCACCCGTGGGGCAGCTCCTACGAGCAGTACTTC. Amino acids: CAWSHPWGSSYEQYF.

The J gene is TRBJ2-1, the V gene TRBV6-1, with 7 bases lining up with TRBD2. Unmatched junction bases numbered 10, after V lost 1 base and J lost 7 bases. Germline loops: CDR1 MNHNS, CDR2 SASEGT. CDR3 length equals 16 residues. The chain's CDR3 is CASSEVWVGEGNEQFF. The CDR3 region has the DNA TGTGCCAGCAGTGAAGTTTGGGTCGGGGAGGGTAATGAGCAGTTCTTC.

This clonotype was recorded at least ten times. The chain employs TRBV20-1 and TRBJ2-7; 7 bases are shared with TRBD2. Unmatched junction bases numbered 8, after V lost 3 bases and J lost 6 bases. CDR3 length: 13 residues. Germline V gene sequence: CDR1 DFQATT, CDR2 SNEGSKA (reference sequence). The CDR3: CSASGREYIEQYF. Here the CDR3 DNA reads TGCAGTGCTAGTGGGCGGGAGTACATCGAGCAGTACTTC.

In regard to this clonotype: This CDR3 fails to terminate in the conserved phenylalanine or tryptophan, so it likely reflects a read error. It is unclear where the CDR3 begins or ends on the DNA, so no DNA is shown, and the CDR3 is as TCRdb lists it. The CDR3 sequence: CSAIGTSGMKYL. This rearrangement joins TRBV20-1 to TRBJ2-7; the DNA was not compared with TRBD2, the D call given in the table. The CDR3 adds up to 12 amino acids, both ends counted. Germline V gives CDR1 DFQATT, CDR2 SNEGSKA (reference sequence).

This clonotype showed up just once. An end of the junction does not agree with germline; a read error may underlie this. The chain recombines TRBV11-1 with TRBJ2-1, with D perhaps TRBD2 (6 bases). CDR1 SGHAT and CDR2 FQDESV come from the germline V gene (reference sequence). There are 18 residues in the CDR3. The CDR3 is CASSRPHGGGKTHNEHFF. CDR3 DNA sequence: TGTGCCAGCAGTCGACCGCATGGTGGCGGGAAGACCCACAATGAGCACTTCTTC.

A remark on this clonotype: One junction end disagrees with the germline gene, perhaps due to a read error. The V and J genes are TRBV6-1 and TRBJ2-3; 8 nucleotides line up with TRBD2. Germline V CDR1 and CDR2: MNHNS, SASEGT. The CDR3 spans 14 residues. CDR3 region: CDSSGTSGRDTQYF. The DNA of the CDR3 is TGTGACAGCAGTGGGACCAGCGGGAGAGATACGCAGTATTTT.

This clonotype was seen repeatedly, ten times or more. The chain has TRBV2 and TRBJ2-3; 7 bases are shared with TRBD1. J lost 3 bases, V lost 1 base, and 4 bases had no gene match. This CDR3 is built from 15 residues. The germline V gene has CDR1 SNHLY and CDR2 FYNNEI. The CDR3 DNA reads TGTGCCAGCAGTGAAGACAGGGGTAGGACAGATACGCAGTATTTT. This encodes CASSEDRGRTDTQYF.

As regards this clonotype: The CDR3 ends on some other residue instead of the conserved phenylalanine or tryptophan, so this is likely a read error. The chain links TRBV4-1 to TRBJ2-5; a weak D match, TRBD2 (6 bases). V lost 2 bases and J 4 bases, leaving 20 bases between the germline ends. This CDR3 spans 17 amino acids. Germline V gene sequence: CDR1 MGHRA, CDR2 YSYEKL. DNA for the CDR3: TGCGCCAGCAGCCAATGTGGCAGAGGAGGGGAAAGAGAGACCCAGTACTTA. It is translated as CASSQCGRGGERETQYL.

This clonotype has a count of ten or more. The V call is TRBV6-6, the J call TRBJ1-1, with D unclear. In germline, CDR1 is MNHNY, CDR2 SVGAGI (reference sequence). The length of the CDR3 is 12 residues. Trimming took 6 bases from V and 8 from J, leaving 13 bases between them. In nucleotides, the CDR3 is TGTGCCAGCAGCCTCACTGGACTGGAAGCTTTCTTT. Its translation is CASSLTGLEAFF.

This clonotype was detected ten times or more. The chain has TRBV20-1 and TRBJ2-7; possible D gene TRBD1, 6 bases. The CDR3 is 15 residues long. Looked up from germline, CDR1 is DFQATT and CDR2 is SNEGSKA (reference sequence). V was pared by 3 bases and J by 3 bases, with 18 bases between. CDR3: CSARVLTGFLYEQYF. As DNA, the CDR3 is TGCAGTGCTAGGGTCCTTACAGGGTTTCTCTACGAGCAGTACTTC.

V is TRBV28 and J is TRBJ2-2; 8 bases match TRBD1. The V gene's germline CDR1 is MDHEN and CDR2 SYDVKM. The length of the CDR3 is 14 residues. CDR3 coding DNA: TGTGCTATCAGGGGGCAGAGTGACACCGGGGAGCTGTTTTTT. Translated: CAIRGQSDTGELFF.

With regard to this clonotype: Sequence at one end of the junction differs from germline and may be a read error. The chain uses TRBV11-2 and TRBJ2-7; D might be TRBD2 (6 bases). Germline V gene data show CDR1 as SGHAT and CDR2 as FQNNGV. The CDR3 runs 15 residues. CDR3 loop: CASSPRGSGSYEQYF. CDR3 DNA sequence: TGTGCCAGCAGCCCTCGGGGTAGCGGTTCCTACGAGCAGTATTTC.

The count of this clonotype is one. The junction departs from germline at one end; a sequencing error may be responsible. The chain links TRBV28 to TRBJ1-2, with D possibly being TRBD1 (5 bases). Germline V gives CDR1 MDHEN, CDR2 SYDVKM. The CDR3 is 17 amino acids. CDR3 residues: CAGSSLARQTLSYGYIF. CDR3 nucleotides: TGTGCCGGCAGTTCCCTCGCGAGACAGACACTAAGCTATGGCTACATCTTC.

Comments on this clonotype: A much more abundant neighbour one base away suggests this may be a read error. The CDR3 spells CASSTRVAYYTF. The CDR3 DNA reads as TGTGCCAGCAGTACAAGGGTGGCCTACTACACCTTC. The V call is TRBV6-1, the J call TRBJ1-2; no firm D call. V lost 5 bases to trimming and J lost 10 bases, with 14 bases between them. The CDR3 has 12 amino acids. Germline values: CDR1 MNHNS, CDR2 SASEGT.

The CDR3 bases are TGCAATGCAGGGGGCCCCGGGACTGGCGGGAGCACAGATACGCAGTATTTT. This sequence encodes CNAGGPGTGGSTDTQYF. The rearrangement uses TRBV20-1 and TRBJ2-3; 8 bases agree with TRBD1. The CDR3 covers 17 residues. Germline V gene data show CDR1 as DFQATT and CDR2 as SNEGSKA (reference sequence).

Ten or more counts support this clonotype. The chain links TRBV29-1 to TRBJ1-5; possible D gene TRBD1, 6 bases. This CDR3 is built from 13 residues. Germline V CDR1 and CDR2: SQVTM, ANQGSEA. Trimming removed 6 bases at V and 6 bases at J, with 15 bases between. CDR3 sequence: CSVVGGGGQPQHF. The CDR3 DNA reads TGCAGCGTCGTGGGGGGCGGAGGTCAGCCCCAGCATTTT.

This chain connects TRBV20-1 to TRBJ2-3, with a tentative D call TRBD2 (6 bases). The germline gives CDR1 DFQATT, CDR2 SNEGSKA (reference sequence). This CDR3 contains 14 residues. CDR3 bases: TGCGGTGTGCTCCCTGCGGGGTCCACAGATACGCAGTATTTT. This sequence encodes CGVLPAGSTDTQYF.